This T cell receptor (beta chain) was sequenced for a study of T cells in Graves' hyperthyroidism and ophthalmopathy. RNA transcripts gave rise to amplified TCR beta CDR3 regions. The TCR CDR3 first-round RT-PCR relied on the HTBI primer set. TCRdb re-called the multiplex PCR reads through MiXCR, storing one row per CDR3 protein. Of a few hundred thousand distinct CDR3 sequences listed, 18% are singletons. This clonotype was found many times. Trimming shortened V by 7 bases and J by 0 bases, and 10 bases separated the two germline ends. The CDR3 length is 15 residues. From germline, CDR1 is MNHEY and CDR2 SMNVEV (reference sequence).

The chain employs TRBV27 and TRBJ1-6, with D uncertain. The TCR originated in a man between 18 and 29 years old with Graves' ophthalmopathy. The material sequenced was blood. This chain's CDR3 is CASNIGSSYNSPLHF. The CDR3 nucleotides read TGTGCCAGCAACATTGGGAGCTCCTATAATTCACCCCTCCACTTT.